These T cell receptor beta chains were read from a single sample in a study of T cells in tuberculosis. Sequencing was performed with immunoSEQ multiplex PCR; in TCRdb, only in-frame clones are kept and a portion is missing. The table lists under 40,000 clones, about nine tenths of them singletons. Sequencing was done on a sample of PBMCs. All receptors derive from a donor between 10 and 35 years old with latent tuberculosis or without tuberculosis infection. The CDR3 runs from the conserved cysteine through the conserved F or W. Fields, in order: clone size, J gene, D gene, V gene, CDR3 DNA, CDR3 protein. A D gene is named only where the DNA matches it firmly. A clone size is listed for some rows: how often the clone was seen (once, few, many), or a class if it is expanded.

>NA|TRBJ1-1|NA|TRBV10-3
TGTGCCTCCACCGGGGGGTTGAACACTGAAGCTTTCTTT
CASTGGLNTEAFF
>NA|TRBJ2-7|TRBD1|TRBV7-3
TGTGCCAGCAGCTTAATGGGACAGGGCTCCTACGAGCAGTACTTC
CASSLMGQGSYEQYF
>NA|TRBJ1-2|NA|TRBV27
TGTGCCAGCAGTTTAAACGGTTTATCGGGAATTAACTATGGCTACACCTTC
CASSLNGLSGINYGYTF
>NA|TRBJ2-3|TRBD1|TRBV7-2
TGTGCCAGCAGCTTACGGAGGACAGGGGCAGATACGCAGTATTTT
CASSLRRTGADTQYF
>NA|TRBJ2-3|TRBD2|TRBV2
TGTGCCAGCAGTGAAAGGTCTAGCGGGGGGGGAGACACAGATACGCAGTATTTT
CASSERSSGGGDTDTQYF
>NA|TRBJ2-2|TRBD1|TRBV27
TGTGCCAGCTATCACTTCGGACAGGGGAACACCGGGGAGCTGTTTTTT
CASYHFGQGNTGELFF
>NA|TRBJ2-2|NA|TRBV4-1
TGCGCCAGCAGCCAAGTAGGGGTCCGGGAGCTGTTTTTT
CASSQVGVRELFF
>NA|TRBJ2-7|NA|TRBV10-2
TGCGCCAGCACTGGCACCCCGGGGTCCGAGCAGTACTTC
CASTGTPGSEQYF
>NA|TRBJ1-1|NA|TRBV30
TGTGCCTGGAGCAGACAGAACGAAGCTTTCTTT
CAWSRQNEAFF
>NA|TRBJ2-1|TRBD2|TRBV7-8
TGTGCCAGCAGCCCGAGGCTAGCGGGAGTTTTGGATGAGCAGTTCTTC
CASSPRLAGVLDEQFF
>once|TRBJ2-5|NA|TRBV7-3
TGTGCCAGCAGCTCCGGACCCGGAGGGACCCAGTACTTC
CASSSGPGGTQYF
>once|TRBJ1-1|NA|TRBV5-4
TGTGCCAGCAGCCCTCTACAGAGGAACACTGAAGCTTTCTTT
CASSPLQRNTEAFF
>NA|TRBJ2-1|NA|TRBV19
TGTGCCAGTAGTACAGCGCTTAATGAGCAGTTCTTC
CASSTALNEQFF
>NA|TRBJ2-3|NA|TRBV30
TGTGCCTGGAGTGTACTCAATACGCAGTATTTT
CAWSVLNTQYF
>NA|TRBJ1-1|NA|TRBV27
TGTGCCAGCAGTAGGAACAGGGTATCTGAAGCTTTCTTT
CASSRNRVSEAFF
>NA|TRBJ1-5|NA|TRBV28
TGTGCCAGCAGTTCCCTTAGACTAGGCCGTAGCAATCAGCCCCAGCATTTT
CASSSLRLGRSNQPQHF
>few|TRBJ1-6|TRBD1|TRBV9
TGTGCCAGCAGCCCGCAACTCGGACAGGGTTCACCCCTCCACTTT
CASSPQLGQGSPLHF
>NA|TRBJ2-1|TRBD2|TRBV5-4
TGTGCCAGCAGCCGACTAGCGGGGGCCCACAATGAGCAGTTCTTC
CASSRLAGAHNEQFF
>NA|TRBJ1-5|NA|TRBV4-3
TGCGCCAGCAGCCCTCTTCGAGTGCAGCCCCAGCATTTT
CASSPLRVQPQHF
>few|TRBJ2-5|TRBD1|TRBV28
TGTGCCAGCAGTTGGCGGGACAGGGGGCACCAAGAGACCCAGTACTTC
CASSWRDRGHQETQYF
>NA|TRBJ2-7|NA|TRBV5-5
TGTGCCAGCAGCCCCGAGGTCGAGCAGTACTTC
CASSPEVEQYF
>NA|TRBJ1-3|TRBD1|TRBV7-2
TGTGCCAGCAGCTTAGGAGGACAGGGTATTTCTGGAAACACCATATATTTT
CASSLGGQGISGNTIYF
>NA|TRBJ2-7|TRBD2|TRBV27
TGTGCCAGCAGTTTATCGGTAGGGACTAGCTACAGTTTAGAGCAGTACTTC
CASSLSVGTSYSLEQYF
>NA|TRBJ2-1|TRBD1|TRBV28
TGTGCCAGCAGTTTAAGAAGGGACAGATTGAATGAGCAGTTCTTC
CASSLRRDRLNEQFF
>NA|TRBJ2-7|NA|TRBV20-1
TGCAGCCCGGGTTCCGGCCACGAGCAGTACTTC
CSPGSGHEQYF
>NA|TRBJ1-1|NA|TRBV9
TGTGCCAGCAGCGTAGGCGGCACTGAAGCTTTCTTT
CASSVGGTEAFF
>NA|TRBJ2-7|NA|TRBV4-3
TGCGCCAGCAGCCAGGACACGACCTACGAGCAGTACTTC
CASSQDTTYEQYF
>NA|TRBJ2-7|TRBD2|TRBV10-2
TGCGCCAGCAGACGGGACTATCCCTCCTACGAGCAGTACTTC
CASRRDYPSYEQYF
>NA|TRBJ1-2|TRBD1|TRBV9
TGTGCCAGCAGCGTAGGAGGACAGGGGGCTAACTATGGCTACACCTTC
CASSVGGQGANYGYTF
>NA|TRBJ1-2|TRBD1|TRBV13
TGTGCCAGCTCGACAGGGGGAGCCTATGGCTACACCTTC
CASSTGGAYGYTF
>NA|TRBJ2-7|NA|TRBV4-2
TGTGCCAGCAGCCAAGGCCCCGGATGGGGCAACTCCTACGAGCAGTACTTC
CASSQGPGWGNSYEQYF
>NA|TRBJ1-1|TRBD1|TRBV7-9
TGTGCCAGCAGCTTAGAGGGACAGGTAACGTCTGAAGCTTTCTTT
CASSLEGQVTSEAFF
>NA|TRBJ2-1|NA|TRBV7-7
TGTGCCAGCAGCTTAGATAGGGAGTTGGATGAGCAGTTCTTC
CASSLDRELDEQFF
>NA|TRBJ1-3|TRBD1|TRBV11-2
TGTGCCAGCAGCCCTGACAGGGCCTCTGGAAACACCATATATTTT
CASSPDRASGNTIYF
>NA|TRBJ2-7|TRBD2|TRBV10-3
TGTGCCATCAGTGAGTCGGGACTAGCGGGAGTAAGGAAGTACGAGCAGTACTTC
CAISESGLAGVRKYEQYF
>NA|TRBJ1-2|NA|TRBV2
TGTGCCAGCAGTGAAGGGTTTGGGGGCGTTGAAGGCTACACCTTC
CASSEGFGGVEGYTF
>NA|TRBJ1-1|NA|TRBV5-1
TGCGCCAGCAGCTTTTTCCTTAACAGGGAGGGTGGGGAAACTGAAGCTTTCTTT
CASSFFLNREGGETEAFF
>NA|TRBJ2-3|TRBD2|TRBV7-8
TGTGCCAGCAGCTCGAGGCGCGGGAGCCGGGATACGCAGTATTTT
CASSSRRGSRDTQYF
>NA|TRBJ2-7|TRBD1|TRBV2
TGTGCCAGCAGGGGGACAGGGGGCTACGAGCAGTACTTC
CASRGTGGYEQYF
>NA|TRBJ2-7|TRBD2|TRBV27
TGTGCCAGCAGAAAAAATAGCGGGGGGGCCTACGAGCAGTACTTC
CASRKNSGGAYEQYF
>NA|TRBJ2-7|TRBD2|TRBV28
TGTGCCAGCGGCCTAGCGGGGGGGCCCCACGAGCAGTACTTC
CASGLAGGPHEQYF
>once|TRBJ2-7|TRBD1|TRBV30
TGTGCCTGGAGTGCCGTCGGACAGGGAAGCTCCTACGAGCAGTACTTC
CAWSAVGQGSSYEQYF
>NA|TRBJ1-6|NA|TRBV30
TGTGCCTGGGCAACAGGGATCAGCTCACCCCTCCACTTT
CAWATGISSPLHF
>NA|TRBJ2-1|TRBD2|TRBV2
TGTGCCAGCAGGTGGCTAGCGGGACCGTTGGAGCAGTTCTTC
CASRWLAGPLEQFF
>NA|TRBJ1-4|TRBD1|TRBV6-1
TGTGCCAGCGGCCCCTGGGACAGGGGGAGGGAAAAACTGTTTTTT
CASGPWDRGREKLFF
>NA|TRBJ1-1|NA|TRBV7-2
TGTGCCAGCAGCTTAAGATGGGGCGAGTACACTGAAGCTTTCTTT
CASSLRWGEYTEAFF
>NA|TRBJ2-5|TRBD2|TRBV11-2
TGTGCCAGCAGCTTCCTGCGGGGGGTACGGCAAGAGACCCAGTACTTC
CASSFLRGVRQETQYF
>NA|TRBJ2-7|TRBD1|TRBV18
TGTGCCAGCTCAAAGGCGGACAGGGGATACTACGAGCAGTACTTC
CASSKADRGYYEQYF
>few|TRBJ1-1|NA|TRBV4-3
TGCGCCAGCAGCCAAGATTCGGGGGACGGCACTGAAGCTTTCTTT
CASSQDSGDGTEAFF
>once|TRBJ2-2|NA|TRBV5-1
TGCGCCAGCAGCTTGGACCCCAGTGGGGAGCTGTTTTTT
CASSLDPSGELFF
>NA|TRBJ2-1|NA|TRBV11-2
TGTGCCAGCAGCTCCCTAGGGGCGGGGCCCTACAATGAGCAGTTCTTC
CASSSLGAGPYNEQFF
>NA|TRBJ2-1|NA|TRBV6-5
TGTGCCAGCAGCTTTACGAGAGGGCACAATGAGCAGTTCTTC
CASSFTRGHNEQFF